The sequence of this TCR beta chain was determined in a study of T cell repertoires in cytomegalovirus infection. Study-wide background: Indicated by public TCR beta signatures were CMV infection and matching HLA type.

Study observations and caveats: Summed public TCR beta family frequency identified CMV carriers bearing the relevant HLA.

In TCRdb, the reads were re-called with MiXCR into one record per CDR3 protein. The repertoire holds about 740,000 distinct CDR3 sequences, roughly 36% seen once, with 18% in the top ten. Remarks on this clonotype: Antigen unknown.

Germline V gene lookup returns CDR1 DFQATT and CDR2 SNEGSKA (reference sequence). The CDR3 totals 14 residues. Deletions cut 5 bases from V and 0 bases from J, with 14 bases between. The chain has TRBV20-1 and TRBJ2-7, with D possibly being TRBD1 or TRBD2 (5 bases each). The sequencing used cultured PBMCs, collected from culture after CMV antigen stimulation. The receptor was isolated from a human donor in good health (CMV status not recorded). Some clones in this sample may be carry-over from other donors' samples. CDR3 sequence (DNA): TGCAGTGCTCCCATAGCCGGGACCTCCTACGAGCAGTACTTC. Its protein product is CSAPIAGTSYEQYF.